Each of the 21 T cell receptor beta chains below was sequenced from the same sample in a study of beta chain features in type 1 diabetes (dated 2018 in TCRdb). Study-wide conclusions, independent of this receptor: A moderate but significant shortening of TCRB CDR3 length was observed in type 1 diabetes patients in all four CD4+ subsets.

For these receptors, no antigen is known. The library relied on the immunoSEQ multiplex PCR assay. The entire amount of isolated RNA was reverse transcribed using the High Capacity cDNA Reverse Transcription Kit, so the sequenced TCRB transcripts were expressed ones. In its TCRdb copy, this immuneACCESS table keeps in-frame sequences only and misses some clones. Where compared with another copy, unresolved V genes explain less than half of these, and the others have no known cause. The sample has approximately 150,000 clones on record, about 13% of them singletons. Around 1.4% of the sample comes from the top ten. The sample taken for sequencing was central memory CD4+ T cells from blood. All receptors come from a man aged 18 to 30 with type 1 diabetes.

This CDR3 reads CASSLDRFATQYF. In nucleotides, the CDR3 is TGTGCCAGCAGCTTAGACCGGTTCGCTACGCAGTATTTT. The rearrangement uses TRBV7-2 and TRBJ2-3; D is undetermined. The germline V and J ends were trimmed by 1 base and 8 bases, with 10 bases remaining between them. This CDR3 contains 13 residues. Germline V CDR1 and CDR2: SGHTA, FQGNSA.

The chain joins TRBV6-4 to TRBJ2-3; D ambiguous. Trimming shortened V by 2 bases and J by 1 base, and 1 base separated the two germline ends. Germline lookup yields CDR1 MRHNA and CDR2 SNTAGT. This CDR3 has 12 residues. This chain's CDR3 is CASSDRTDTQYF. The DNA for the CDR3 is TGTGCCAGCAGTGACCGCACAGATACGCAGTATTTT.

This clone has only a few counts. This chain uses TRBV7-8 with TRBJ2-7; D uncertain. Germline loops: CDR1 SGHVS, CDR2 FQNEAQ. The germline V and J ends were trimmed by 5 bases and 0 bases, with 8 bases remaining between them. The CDR3 is 13 residues long. CDR3 sequence reads: CASSTEFSYEQYF. The CDR3 DNA reads TGTGCCAGCAGCACCGAGTTCTCCTACGAGCAGTACTTC.

CDR3 DNA sequence: TGTGCCAGCAGCCCCGACTATACAAGCACAGATACGCAGTATTTT. Protein: CASSPDYTSTDTQYF. The genes are TRBV7-2 and TRBJ2-3; tentative D call: TRBD2 (5 bases). Trimming took 5 bases from V and 0 from J, leaving 12 bases between them. CDR3 length: 15 amino acids. Germline-derived CDR1 and CDR2 are SGHTA and FQGNSA.

This clone was observed a handful of times. The CDR3 coding sequence is TGTGCCAGCAGCGCGACAGGGGTAATCACAGATACGCAGTATTTT. Its translation is CASSATGVITDTQYF. The chain combines TRBV9 with TRBJ2-3, with 8 positions matching TRBD1. Trimming cost V 3 bases and J 2 bases; bases outside gene matches: 5. The length of the CDR3 is 15 residues. Germline V gives CDR1 SGDLS, CDR2 YYNGEE.

This clone showed up many times. CDR3 sequence: CASSLFRKDTEAFF. The CDR3, as DNA: TGTGCCAGCAGCTTGTTTCGGAAGGACACTGAAGCTTTCTTT. The V and J genes are TRBV7-2 and TRBJ1-1, with D unclear. V gave up 3 bases and J gave up 3 bases, with 11 bases separating them. The CDR3 is 14 amino acids. Per germline, CDR1 SGHTA and CDR2 FQGNSA.

This clone was counted between two and nine times. The V and J genes are TRBV7-9 and TRBJ1-1; tentative D call: TRBD1 (5 bases). V was shortened by 1 base and J by 8 bases, with 8 bases between the two germline ends. Germline V lookup: CDR1 SEHNR, CDR2 FQNEAQ (reference sequence). This CDR3 contains 12 residues. CDR3 in DNA: TGTGCCAGCAGCTTAGTAAGGGGAGAAGCTTTCTTT. It specifies CASSLVRGEAFF.

The chain links TRBV7-2 to TRBJ1-2; TRBD1 agrees at 7 bases. The V and J ends lost 2 bases and 7 bases, in that order; junction bases with no gene match: 10. Germline CDR1 and CDR2: SGHTA and FQGNSA. The CDR3 totals 15 residues. The chain's CDR3 is CASSLRATGVGGYTF. CDR3 DNA: TGTGCCAGCAGCTTACGGGCCACAGGGGTCGGTGGCTACACCTTC.

This chain uses TRBV30 with TRBJ1-1; weak D call: TRBD1 (5 bases). Germline V gene data show CDR1 as GTSNPN and CDR2 as SVGIG (reference sequence). The CDR3 sequence is 12 residues long. Trimming took 5 bases from V and 10 from J, leaving 17 bases between them. The CDR3 is CAWAGTALSAFF. Here the CDR3 DNA reads TGTGCCTGGGCCGGGACGGCCTTATCAGCTTTCTTT.

The chain recombines TRBV20-1 with TRBJ1-2; tentatively, D is TRBD1 (6 bases). The germline V gene encodes CDR1 DFQATT and CDR2 SNEGSKA (reference sequence). V was shortened by 7 bases and J by 4 bases, with 10 bases between the two germline ends. The CDR3 loop spans 11 amino acids. CDR3 region: CSVTGTYGYTF. The DNA of the CDR3 is TGCAGTGTTACAGGGACCTATGGCTACACCTTC.

The rearrangement joins TRBV2 to TRBJ1-1; D is possibly TRBD1 (5 bases). Germline lookup yields CDR1 SNHLY and CDR2 FYNNEI. This CDR3 spans 15 amino acids. Trimming took 5 bases from V and 1 from J, leaving 14 bases between them. The DNA of the CDR3 is TGTGCCAGCAGTCCTGGCCTGAGGGGGAACACTGAAGCTTTCTTT. Translation gives CASSPGLRGNTEAFF.

This clone was counted only a few times. The V call is TRBV19, the J call TRBJ1-1; D unclear. Germline V gene sequence: CDR1 LNHDA, CDR2 SQIVND (reference sequence). The CDR3 consists of 11 residues. V lost 5 bases to trimming and J lost 1 base, with 2 bases between them. CDR3 residues: CASSENTEAFF. In DNA form, the CDR3 reads TGTGCCAGTAGTGAGAACACTGAAGCTTTCTTT.

This clone was counted between two and nine times. This chain joins TRBV6-5 and TRBJ2-5; no reliable D call. V was pared by 0 bases and J by 3 bases, with 8 bases between. In germline, CDR1 is MNHEY, CDR2 SVGAGI. The CDR3 sequence is 14 residues long. In nucleotides, the CDR3 is TGTGCCAGCAGTTACTCCCCGGGTAAAGAGACCCAGTACTTC. It yields the protein CASSYSPGKETQYF.

The chain joins TRBV7-9 to TRBJ1-6; possibly TRBD1 for D (5 bases). Deletions cut 5 bases from V and 10 bases from J, with 15 bases between. Germline V gene sequence: CDR1 SEHNR, CDR2 FQNEAQ (reference sequence). This CDR3 is 14 amino acids long. CDR3 protein: CASSLDGGESPLHF. CDR3 in DNA: TGTGCCAGCAGCCTAGACGGAGGGGAGTCACCCCTCCACTTT.

The chain employs TRBV5-1 and TRBJ1-3, with 8 bases lining up with TRBD1. Germline loops: CDR1 SGHRS, CDR2 YFSETQ. V shed 4 bases, J shed 3 bases, and the junction held 9 bases outside the gene matches. The CDR3 runs to 16 residues. The CDR3 DNA reads TGCGCCAGCAGCAGATCGACAGGGGTCGGTGGAAACACCATATATTTT. This gives the protein CASSRSTGVGGNTIYF.

This clone has just a few counts. The chain employs TRBV28 and TRBJ2-7; 10 bases are a match to TRBD1. Trimming removed 3 bases from V and 3 bases from J; junction bases left unmatched: 14. Per the germline V gene, CDR1 is MDHEN and CDR2 is SYDVKM. CDR3 length: 18 residues. The CDR3 spells CASSFIGATGQGVYEQYF. In DNA, the CDR3 is TGTGCCAGCAGTTTTATTGGAGCGACCGGACAGGGGGTCTACGAGCAGTACTTC.

The rearrangement links TRBV21-1 to TRBJ1-2. TRBV21-1 is a known pseudogene. CDR3 length equals 14 residues. Here the CDR3 DNA reads TGTGCCAGCAGCAAAGATTGGCGGAACTATGGCTACACCTTC. Translated, it gives CASSKDWRNYGYTF.

The chain couples TRBV14 to TRBJ1-4; D gene ambiguous. Germline-derived CDR1 and CDR2 are SGHDN and FVKESK. The CDR3 has 14 amino acids. V lost 4 bases and J lost 0, with 6 bases in between. The CDR3 DNA reads TGTGCCAGCAGCCTTTATACAACTAATGAAAAACTGTTTTTT. Its translation is CASSLYTTNEKLFF.

This clone was found a few times. Additional DNA sequences in this sample encode the identical CDR3. The chain employs TRBV10-3 and TRBJ2-6; 10 positions match TRBD1. V gave up 4 bases and J gave up 3 bases; unmatched junction bases: 3. The germline V gene encodes CDR1 ENHRY and CDR2 SYGVKD. The CDR3 has 16 residues. This chain's CDR3 is CAISGQGAGGANVLTF. The DNA for the CDR3 is TGTGCCATCAGTGGACAGGGGGCTGGTGGGGCCAACGTCCTGACTTTC.

The chain links TRBV27 to TRBJ2-5, with 8 bases that match TRBD2. The J call could be wrong; TRBJ2-7 is a better fit for the DNA end. Germline-derived CDR1 and CDR2 are MNHEY and SMNVEV (reference sequence). This CDR3 has 15 residues. The chain's CDR3 is CASSLVAGPAYEQYF. DNA of the CDR3: TGTGCCAGCAGTTTGGTAGCGGGGCCTGCCTACGAGCAGTACTTC.

The chain employs TRBV2 and TRBJ1-1; TRBD1 agrees at 7 bases. Germline V gives CDR1 SNHLY, CDR2 FYNNEI. The CDR3 runs to 15 residues. With 9 bases clipped from V and 4 bases from J, the junction kept 14 bases outside the gene matches. This CDR3 reads CARQIRPTGSTEAFF. The CDR3 DNA reads as TGTGCCAGACAAATTCGACCGACAGGGAGCACTGAAGCTTTCTTT.